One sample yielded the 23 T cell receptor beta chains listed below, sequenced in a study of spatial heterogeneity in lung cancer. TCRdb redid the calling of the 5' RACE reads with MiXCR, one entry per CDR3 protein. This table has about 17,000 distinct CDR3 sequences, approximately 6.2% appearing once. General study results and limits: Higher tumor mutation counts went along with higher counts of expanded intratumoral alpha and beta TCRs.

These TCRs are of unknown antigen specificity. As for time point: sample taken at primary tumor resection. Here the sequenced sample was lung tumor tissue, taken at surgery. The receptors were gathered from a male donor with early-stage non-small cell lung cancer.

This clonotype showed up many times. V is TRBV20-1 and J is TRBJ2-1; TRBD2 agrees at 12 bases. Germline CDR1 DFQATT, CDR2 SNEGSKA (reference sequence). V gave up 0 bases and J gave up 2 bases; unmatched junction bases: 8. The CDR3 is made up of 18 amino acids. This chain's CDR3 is CSARDRIRTSGTYNEQFF. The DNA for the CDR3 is TGCAGTGCTAGAGATAGAATCCGGACTAGCGGGACCTACAATGAGCAGTTCTTC.

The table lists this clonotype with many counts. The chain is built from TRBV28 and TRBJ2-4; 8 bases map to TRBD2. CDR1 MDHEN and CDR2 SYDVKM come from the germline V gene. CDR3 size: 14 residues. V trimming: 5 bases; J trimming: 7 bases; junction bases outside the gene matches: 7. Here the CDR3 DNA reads TGTGCCAGCAGTGAGAGCGGGGGCAGGAACATTCAGTACTTC. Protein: CASSESGGRNIQYF.

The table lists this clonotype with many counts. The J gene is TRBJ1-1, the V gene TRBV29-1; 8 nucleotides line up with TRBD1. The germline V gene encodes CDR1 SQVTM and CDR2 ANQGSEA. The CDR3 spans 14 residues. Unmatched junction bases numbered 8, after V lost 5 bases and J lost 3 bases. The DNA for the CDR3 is TGCAGCGTTTTTATTCAGGGGGCGCACACTGAAGCTTTCTTT. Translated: CSVFIQGAHTEAFF. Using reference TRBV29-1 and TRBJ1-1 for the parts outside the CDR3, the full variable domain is SAVISQKPSRDICQRGTSLTIQCQVDSQVTMMFWYRQQPGQSLTLIATANQGSEATYESGFVIDKFPISRPNLTFSTLTVSNMSPEDSSIYLCSVFIQGAHTEAFFGQGTRLTVV.

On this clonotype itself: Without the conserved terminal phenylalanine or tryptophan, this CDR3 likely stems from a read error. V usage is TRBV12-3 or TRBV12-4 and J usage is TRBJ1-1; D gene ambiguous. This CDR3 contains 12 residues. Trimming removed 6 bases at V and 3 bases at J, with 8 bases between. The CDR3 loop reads CASSLVDTEAFI. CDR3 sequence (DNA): TGTGCCAGCAGCCTAGTTGACACTGAAGCTTTCATT.

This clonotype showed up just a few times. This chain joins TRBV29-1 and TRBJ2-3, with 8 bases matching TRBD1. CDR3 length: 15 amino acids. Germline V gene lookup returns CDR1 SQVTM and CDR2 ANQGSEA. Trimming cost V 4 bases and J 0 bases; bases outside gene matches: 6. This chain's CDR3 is CSVVQGAHSTDTQYF. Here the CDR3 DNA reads TGCAGCGTTGTCCAGGGGGCGCATAGCACAGATACGCAGTATTTT.

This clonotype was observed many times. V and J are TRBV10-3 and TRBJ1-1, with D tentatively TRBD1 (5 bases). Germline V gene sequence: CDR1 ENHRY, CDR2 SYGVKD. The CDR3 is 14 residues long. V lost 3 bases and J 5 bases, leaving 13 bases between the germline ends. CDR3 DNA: TGTGCCATCAGTGATGAGGGGAGGGAGACTGAAGCTTTCTTT. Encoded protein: CAISDEGRETEAFF.

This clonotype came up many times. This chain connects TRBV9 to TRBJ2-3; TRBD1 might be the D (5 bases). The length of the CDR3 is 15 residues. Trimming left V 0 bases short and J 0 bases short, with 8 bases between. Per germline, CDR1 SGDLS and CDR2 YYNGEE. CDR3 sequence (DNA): TGTGCCAGCAGCGTAGGGACATTTAGCACAGATACGCAGTATTTT. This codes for CASSVGTFSTDTQYF.

CDR3 nucleotide sequence: TGTGCCAGCAGCCCGGGACAGGTATCCTACGAGCAGTACTTC. This encodes CASSPGQVSYEQYF. J is TRBJ2-7 and V is TRBV7-2, with TRBD1 matching 8 bases. The germline CDR1 and CDR2 sequences are SGHTA and FQGNSA. The junction had 4 bases not matched to a gene; V was cut back by 5 bases and J by 1 base. The CDR3 length is 14 residues.

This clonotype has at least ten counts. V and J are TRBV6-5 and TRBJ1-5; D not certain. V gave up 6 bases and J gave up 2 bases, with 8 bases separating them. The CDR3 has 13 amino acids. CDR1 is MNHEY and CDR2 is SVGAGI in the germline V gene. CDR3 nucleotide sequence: TGTGCCAGCAGGGCGGAGGGCAATCAGCCCCAGCATTTT. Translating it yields CASRAEGNQPQHF.

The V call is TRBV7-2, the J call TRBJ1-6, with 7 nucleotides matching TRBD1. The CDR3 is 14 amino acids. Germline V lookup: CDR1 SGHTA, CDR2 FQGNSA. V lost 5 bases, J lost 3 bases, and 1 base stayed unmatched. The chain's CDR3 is CASSRDSYNSPLHF. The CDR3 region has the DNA TGTGCCAGCAGCCGGGACAGCTATAATTCACCCCTCCACTTT.

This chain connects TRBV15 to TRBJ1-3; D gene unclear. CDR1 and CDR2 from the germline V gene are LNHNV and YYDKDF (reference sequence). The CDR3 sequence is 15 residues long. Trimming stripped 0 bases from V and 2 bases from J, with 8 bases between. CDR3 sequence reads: CATSRDSGAGNTIYF. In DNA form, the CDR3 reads TGTGCCACCAGCAGAGATTCCGGAGCTGGAAACACCATATATTTT.

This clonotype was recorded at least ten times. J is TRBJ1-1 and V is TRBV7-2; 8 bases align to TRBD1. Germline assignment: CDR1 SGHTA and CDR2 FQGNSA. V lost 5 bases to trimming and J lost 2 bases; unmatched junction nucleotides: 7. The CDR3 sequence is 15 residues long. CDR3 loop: CASSTRTGPNTEAFF. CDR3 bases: TGTGCCAGCAGCACTAGGACAGGGCCAAACACTGAAGCTTTCTTT.

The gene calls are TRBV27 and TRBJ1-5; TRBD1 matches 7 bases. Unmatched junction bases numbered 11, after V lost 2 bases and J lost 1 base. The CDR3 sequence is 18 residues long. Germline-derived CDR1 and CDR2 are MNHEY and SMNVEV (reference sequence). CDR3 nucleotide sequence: TGTGCCAGCAGTTTAATGGGAGACAGGGAGGAAAGCAATCAGCCCCAGCATTTT. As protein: CASSLMGDREESNQPQHF.

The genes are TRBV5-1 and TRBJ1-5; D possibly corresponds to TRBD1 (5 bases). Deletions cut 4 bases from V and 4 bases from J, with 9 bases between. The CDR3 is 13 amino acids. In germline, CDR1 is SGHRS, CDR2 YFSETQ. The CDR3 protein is CASSTGPNQPQHF. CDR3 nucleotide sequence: TGCGCCAGCAGCACAGGACCGAATCAGCCCCAGCATTTT.

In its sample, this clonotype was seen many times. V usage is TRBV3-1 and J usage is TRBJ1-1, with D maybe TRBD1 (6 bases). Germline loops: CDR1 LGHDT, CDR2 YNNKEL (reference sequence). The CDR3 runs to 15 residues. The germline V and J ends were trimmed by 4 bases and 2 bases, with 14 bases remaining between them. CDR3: CASSPGGAGNTEAFF. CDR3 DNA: TGTGCCAGCAGCCCGGGGGGGGCGGGAAACACTGAAGCTTTCTTT.

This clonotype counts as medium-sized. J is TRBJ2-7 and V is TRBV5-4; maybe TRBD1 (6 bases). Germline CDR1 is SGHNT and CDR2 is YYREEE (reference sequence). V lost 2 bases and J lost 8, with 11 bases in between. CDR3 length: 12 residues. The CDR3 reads CASSFLDSQQYF. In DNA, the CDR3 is TGTGCCAGCAGCTTTTTGGACAGCCAGCAGTACTTC.

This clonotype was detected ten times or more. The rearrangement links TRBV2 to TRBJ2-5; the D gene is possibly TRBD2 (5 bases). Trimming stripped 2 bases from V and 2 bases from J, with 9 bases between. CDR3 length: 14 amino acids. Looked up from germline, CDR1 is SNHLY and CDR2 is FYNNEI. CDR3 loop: CASSESTSQETQYF. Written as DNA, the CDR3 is TGTGCCAGCAGTGAAAGTACTAGTCAAGAGACCCAGTACTTC.

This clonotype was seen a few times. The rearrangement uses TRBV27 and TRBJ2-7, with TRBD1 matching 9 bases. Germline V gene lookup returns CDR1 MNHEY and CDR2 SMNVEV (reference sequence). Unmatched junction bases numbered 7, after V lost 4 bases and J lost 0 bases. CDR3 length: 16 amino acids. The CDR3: CASSSGTGSSSYEQYF. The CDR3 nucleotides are TGTGCCAGCAGTTCCGGGACAGGGTCAAGCTCCTACGAGCAGTACTTC.

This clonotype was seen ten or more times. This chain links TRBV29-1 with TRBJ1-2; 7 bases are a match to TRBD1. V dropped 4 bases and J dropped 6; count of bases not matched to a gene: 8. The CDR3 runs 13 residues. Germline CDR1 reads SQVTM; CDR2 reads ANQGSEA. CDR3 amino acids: CSVVRDSYNGYTF. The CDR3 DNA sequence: TGCAGCGTTGTACGGGACAGCTATAATGGCTACACCTTC.

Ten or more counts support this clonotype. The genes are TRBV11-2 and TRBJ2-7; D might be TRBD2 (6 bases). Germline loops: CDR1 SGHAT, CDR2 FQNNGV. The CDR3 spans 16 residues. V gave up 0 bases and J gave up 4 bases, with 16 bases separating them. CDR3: CASSLERGLPSYEQYF. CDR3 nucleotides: TGTGCCAGCAGCTTAGAGCGGGGCTTACCCTCGTACGAGCAGTACTTC. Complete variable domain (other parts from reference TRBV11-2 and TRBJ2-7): EAGVAQSPRYKIIEKRQSVAFWCNPISGHATLYWYQQILGQGPKLLIQFQNNGVVDDSQLPKDRFSAERLKGVDSTLKIQPAKLEDSAVYLCASSLERGLPSYEQYFGPGTRLTVT.

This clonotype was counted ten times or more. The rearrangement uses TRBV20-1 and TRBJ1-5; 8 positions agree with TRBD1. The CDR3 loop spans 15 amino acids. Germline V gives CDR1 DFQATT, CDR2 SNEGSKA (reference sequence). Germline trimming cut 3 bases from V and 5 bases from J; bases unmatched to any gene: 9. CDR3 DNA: TGCAGTGCTAGTCCCCTGGGACAGGATCATCAGCCCCAGCATTTT. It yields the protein CSASPLGQDHQPQHF.

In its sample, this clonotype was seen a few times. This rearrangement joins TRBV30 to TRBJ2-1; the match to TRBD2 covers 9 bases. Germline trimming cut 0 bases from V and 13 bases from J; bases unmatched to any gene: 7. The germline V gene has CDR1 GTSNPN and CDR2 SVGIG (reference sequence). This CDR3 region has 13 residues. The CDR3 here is CAWSVRREGPQFF. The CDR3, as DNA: TGTGCCTGGAGTGTACGGCGGGAGGGACCCCAGTTCTTC. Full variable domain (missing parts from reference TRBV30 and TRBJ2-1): SQTIHQWPATLVQPVGSPLSLECTVEGTSNPNLYWYRQAAGRGLQLLFYSVGIGQISSEVPQNLSASRPQDRQFILSSKKLLLSDSGFYLCAWSVRREGPQFFGPGTRLTVL.

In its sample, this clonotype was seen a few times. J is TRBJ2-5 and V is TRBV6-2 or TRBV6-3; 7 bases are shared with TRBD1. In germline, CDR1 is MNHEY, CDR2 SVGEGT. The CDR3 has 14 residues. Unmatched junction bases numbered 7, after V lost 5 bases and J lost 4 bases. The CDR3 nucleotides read TGTGCCAGCAGTCGGACAGGTCAGGGAGAGACCCAGTACTTC. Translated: CASSRTGQGETQYF.